Detailed here is one TCR beta chain. Its antigen is currently unknown. Assay used: immunoSEQ multiplex PCR; TCRdb lists only in-frame clones, some missing. Of about 240,000 clones in the sample, approximately 84% were seen once. The germline gives CDR1 SGDLS, CDR2 YYNGEE. The CDR3 is made up of 15 amino acids. The ends were cut back, 3 bases at V and 3 bases at J, with 14 bases in the middle. The data belong to a study of Tregs in tolerant kidney transplant recipients. Study results and caveats: Validation in larger populations is needed because few patients were studied. This study did not directly address biological reproducibility.

This chain links TRBV9 with TRBJ2-3, with a possible D match to TRBD1 (7 bases). The source is a human donor in good health. The sample was CD4+ T cells from blood. CDR3: CASSGETGRTDTQYF. For the CDR3, the DNA is TGTGCCAGCAGCGGCGAGACAGGGAGGACAGATACGCAGTATTTT.